This T cell receptor beta chain was captured in a study of blood T cell repertoires in COVID-19. Across the whole study: Each recovered donor of Cohort 3 presented with two negative PCRs, clearance, or symptom resolution. Acute-phase and convalescent COVID-19 samples originated in the United States, Italy and Spain. From T cells, B-cell-depleted T cells, or PBMCs came the material, which was cDNA or gDNA.

Germline loops: CDR1 SNHLY, CDR2 FYNNEI. The CDR3 totals 15 residues. The V and J ends lost 6 bases and 5 bases respectively, with 14 bases between them. Methods used by the authors: Cell counts per sample came from amplifying reference gene primers. Using immunoSEQ multiplex PCR, the repertoire was profiled, and TCRdb retains in-frame clones only, with some absent. The V and J calls and clone size are taken from that table; D and trimming were inferred from the DNA. The table records fewer than 200,000 clones, about 85% of them present only once. Sequenced: PBMCs or T cells enriched from blood (not recorded which). This clonotype was obtained from a woman between 40 and 55 years old in a cohort exposed to, infected with or recovered from COVID-19 (not recorded which). The V gene is TRBV2, the J gene TRBJ2-6; D possibly corresponds to TRBD1 (5 bases). CDR3 nucleotide sequence: TGTGCCAGCAGGGACACGAGTAATAGGGCCAACGTCCTGACTTTC. Its translation is CASRDTSNRANVLTF.